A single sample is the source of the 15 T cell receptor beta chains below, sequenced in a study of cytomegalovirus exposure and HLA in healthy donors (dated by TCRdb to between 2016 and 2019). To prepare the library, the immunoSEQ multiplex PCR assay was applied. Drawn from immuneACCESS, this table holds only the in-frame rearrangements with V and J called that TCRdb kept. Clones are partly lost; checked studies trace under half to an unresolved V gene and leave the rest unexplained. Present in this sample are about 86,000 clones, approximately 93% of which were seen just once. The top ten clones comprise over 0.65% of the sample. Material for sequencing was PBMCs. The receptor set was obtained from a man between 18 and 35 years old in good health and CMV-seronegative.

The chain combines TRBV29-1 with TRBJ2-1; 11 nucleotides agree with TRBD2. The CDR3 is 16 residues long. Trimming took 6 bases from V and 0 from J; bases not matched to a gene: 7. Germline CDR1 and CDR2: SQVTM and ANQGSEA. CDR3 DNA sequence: TGCAGCGTGCTGACTAGCGGGGAAAGCTCCTACAATGAGCAGTTCTTC. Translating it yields CSVLTSGESSYNEQFF.

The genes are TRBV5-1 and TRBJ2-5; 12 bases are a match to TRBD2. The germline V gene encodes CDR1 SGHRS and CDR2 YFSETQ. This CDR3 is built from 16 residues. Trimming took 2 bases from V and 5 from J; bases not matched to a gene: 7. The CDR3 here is CASSLGWTSGVETQYF. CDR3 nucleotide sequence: TGCGCCAGCAGCTTAGGTTGGACTAGCGGGGTCGAGACCCAGTACTTC.

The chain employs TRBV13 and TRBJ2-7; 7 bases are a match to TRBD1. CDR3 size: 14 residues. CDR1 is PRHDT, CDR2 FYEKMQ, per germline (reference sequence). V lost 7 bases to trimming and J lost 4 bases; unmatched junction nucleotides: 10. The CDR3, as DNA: TGTGCCAGCACCTCCGGGACAGCGCCTTACGAGCAGTACTTC. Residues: CASTSGTAPYEQYF.

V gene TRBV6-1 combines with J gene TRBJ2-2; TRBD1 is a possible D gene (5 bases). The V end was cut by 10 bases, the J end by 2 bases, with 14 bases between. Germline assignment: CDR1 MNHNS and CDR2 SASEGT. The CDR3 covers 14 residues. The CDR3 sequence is CATTRQGNTGELFF. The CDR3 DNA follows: TGTGCCACCACTCGTCAGGGAAACACCGGGGAGCTGTTTTTT.

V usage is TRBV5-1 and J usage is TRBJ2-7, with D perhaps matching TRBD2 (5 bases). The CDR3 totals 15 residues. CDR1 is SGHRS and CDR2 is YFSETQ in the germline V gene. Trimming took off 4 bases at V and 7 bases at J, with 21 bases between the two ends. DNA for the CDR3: TGCGCCAGCAGCAATGTGGGAGACGGCGTTGGGGAGCAGTACTTC. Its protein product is CASSNVGDGVGEQYF.

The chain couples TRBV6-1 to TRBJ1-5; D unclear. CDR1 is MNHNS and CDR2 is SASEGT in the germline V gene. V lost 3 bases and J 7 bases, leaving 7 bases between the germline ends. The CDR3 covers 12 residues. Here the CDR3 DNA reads TGTGCCAGCAGTGATCCCCTCCAGCCCCAGCATTTT. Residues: CASSDPLQPQHF.

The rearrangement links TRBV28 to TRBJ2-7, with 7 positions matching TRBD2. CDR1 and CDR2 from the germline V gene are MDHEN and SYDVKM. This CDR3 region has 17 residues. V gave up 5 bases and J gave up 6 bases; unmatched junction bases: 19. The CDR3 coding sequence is TGTGCCAGCAGTCCACCCGCCCAGGGCGGGAGTGTAAGCGAGCAGTACTTC. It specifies CASSPPAQGGSVSEQYF. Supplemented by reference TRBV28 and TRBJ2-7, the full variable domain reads DVKVTQSSRYLVKRTGEKVFLECVQDMDHENMFWYRQDPGLGLRLIYFSYDVKMKEKGDIPEGYSVSREKKERFSLILESASTNQTSMYLCASSPPAQGGSVSEQYFGPGTRLTVT.

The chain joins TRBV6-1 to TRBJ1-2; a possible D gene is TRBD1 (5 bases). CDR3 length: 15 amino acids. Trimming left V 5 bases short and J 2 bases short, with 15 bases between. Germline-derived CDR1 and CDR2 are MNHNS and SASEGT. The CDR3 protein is CASSPVGGDNYGYTF. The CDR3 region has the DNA TGTGCCAGCAGTCCGGTCGGAGGGGACAACTATGGCTACACCTTC.

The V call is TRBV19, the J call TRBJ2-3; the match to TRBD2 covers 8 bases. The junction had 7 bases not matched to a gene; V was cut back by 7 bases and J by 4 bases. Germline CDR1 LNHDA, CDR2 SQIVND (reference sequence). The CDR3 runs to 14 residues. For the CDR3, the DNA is TGTGCCAGTACCGACGCGGGGGGCCCAGATACGCAGTATTTT. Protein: CASTDAGGPDTQYF.

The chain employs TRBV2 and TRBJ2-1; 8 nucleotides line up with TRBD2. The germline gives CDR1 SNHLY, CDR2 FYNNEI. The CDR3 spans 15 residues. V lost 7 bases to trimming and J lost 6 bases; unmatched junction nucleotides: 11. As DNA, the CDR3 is TGTGCCAGCACCTTTAGCGGGGTCTTGGTCAATGAGCAGTTCTTC. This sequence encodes CASTFSGVLVNEQFF.

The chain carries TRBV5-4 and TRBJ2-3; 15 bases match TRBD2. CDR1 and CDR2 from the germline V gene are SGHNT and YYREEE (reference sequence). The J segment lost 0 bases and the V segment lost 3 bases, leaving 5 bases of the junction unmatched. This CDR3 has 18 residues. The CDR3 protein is CASSYGLAGGLSTDTQYF. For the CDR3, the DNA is TGTGCCAGCAGCTACGGACTAGCGGGGGGGCTCAGCACAGATACGCAGTATTTT.

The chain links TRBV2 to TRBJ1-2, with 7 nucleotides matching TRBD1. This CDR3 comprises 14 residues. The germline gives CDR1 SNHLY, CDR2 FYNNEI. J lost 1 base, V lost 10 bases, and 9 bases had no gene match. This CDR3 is CAIAGTAINYGYTF. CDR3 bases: TGTGCCATCGCCGGGACAGCAATTAACTATGGCTACACCTTC.

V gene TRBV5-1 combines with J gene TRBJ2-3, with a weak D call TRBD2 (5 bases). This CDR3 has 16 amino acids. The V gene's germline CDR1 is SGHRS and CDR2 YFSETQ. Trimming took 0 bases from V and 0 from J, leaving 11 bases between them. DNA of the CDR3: TGCGCCAGCAGCTTGGGGTCCAGCGGAAGCACAGATACGCAGTATTTT. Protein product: CASSLGSSGSTDTQYF.

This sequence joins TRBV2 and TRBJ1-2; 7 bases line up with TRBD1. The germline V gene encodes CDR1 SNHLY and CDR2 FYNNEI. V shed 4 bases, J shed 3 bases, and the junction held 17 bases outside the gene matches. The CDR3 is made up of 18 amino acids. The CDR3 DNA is TGTGCCAGCAGTGCCTTTGGAAGACAGGGCAGATCCTACTATGGCTACACCTTC. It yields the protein CASSAFGRQGRSYYGYTF. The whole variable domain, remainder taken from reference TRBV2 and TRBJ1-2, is EPEVTQTPSHQVTQMGQEVILRCVPISNHLYFYWYRQILGQKVEFLVSFYNNEISEKSEIFDDQFSVERPDGSNFTLKIRSTKLEDSAMYFCASSAFGRQGRSYYGYTFGSGTRLTVV.

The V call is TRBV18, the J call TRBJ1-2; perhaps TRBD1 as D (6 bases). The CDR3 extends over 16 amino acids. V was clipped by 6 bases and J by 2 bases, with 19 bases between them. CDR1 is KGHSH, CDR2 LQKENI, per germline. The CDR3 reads CASSPPQGGINYGYTF. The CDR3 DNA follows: TGTGCCAGCTCGCCTCCACAGGGAGGGATAAACTATGGCTACACCTTC.